This entry lists 21 T cell receptor beta chains sequenced from one sample in a study of shared clonotypes between healthy human individuals. The method was immunoSEQ multiplex PCR; TCRdb's version includes in-frame clones alone and lacks a portion of them. The repertoire consists of fewer than 700,000 clones, with 70% to 80% occurring once and the leading ten covering 12%. Material for sequencing was PBMCs. Receptor source: a woman aged 40-49 years in good health. Some clones in this sample may be carry-over from other donors' samples.

The chain links TRBV30 to TRBJ2-5, with 8 bases lining up with TRBD2. Germline V gene sequence: CDR1 GTSNPN, CDR2 SVGIG (reference sequence). CDR3 length: 17 residues. J was trimmed by 2 bases and V by 7 bases; bases with no gene match: 18. CDR3 sequence reads: CAYRAGKTSVSQETQYF. For the CDR3, the DNA is TGTGCCTACAGGGCCGGGAAGACTAGCGTGTCACAAGAGACCCAGTACTTC.

The V gene is TRBV6-1, the J gene TRBJ2-2; D remains ambiguous. Trimming left V 6 bases short and J 4 bases short, with 9 bases between. CDR3 length: 13 amino acids. In germline, CDR1 is MNHNS, CDR2 SASEGT. Here the CDR3 DNA reads TGTGCCAGCAGCCTTTCATCCACCGGGGAGCTGTTTTTT. Translation: CASSLSSTGELFF.

V gene TRBV29-1 combines with J gene TRBJ2-7; 8 bases fit TRBD1. V shed 3 bases and J 4 bases; nucleotides not matched to a gene: 8. CDR3 size: 14 residues. Germline CDR1 SQVTM, CDR2 ANQGSEA. CDR3: CSVEPGTGVYEQYF. CDR3 sequence (DNA): TGCAGCGTTGAGCCCGGGACAGGAGTATACGAGCAGTACTTC.

The rearrangement links TRBV6-5 to TRBJ1-1; 7 bases map to TRBD1. J gave up 0 bases and V 2 bases, and 6 bases lay outside the gene matches. Per germline, CDR1 MNHEY and CDR2 SVGAGI. The CDR3 spans 16 residues. The CDR3, as DNA: TGTGCCAGCAGTTACAGGACAGGTCACATGAACACTGAAGCTTTCTTT. It specifies CASSYRTGHMNTEAFF.

This chain connects TRBV11-2 to TRBJ2-5, with D maybe TRBD1 (5 bases). The tail of the sequence fits TRBJ2-7 better, so the J call may be wrong. Germline loops: CDR1 SGHAT, CDR2 FQNNGV. This CDR3 contains 16 residues. The CDR3 DNA follows: TGTGCCAGCAGCTCCATCCGGCAGGGAAGAGTCGACGAGCAGTACTTC. Amino acid sequence: CASSSIRQGRVDEQYF.

The rearrangement uses TRBV21-1 and TRBJ2-7; the table's D gene call, TRBD1, was not cross checked with the DNA. TRBV21-1 is assigned pseudogene status. The CDR3 is made up of 19 amino acids. The DNA for the CDR3 is TGTGCCAGCAGCAAAGTAACCCCCCCGCCTCCAGGATTTCCCTACGAGCAGTACTTC. Amino acid sequence: CASSKVTPPPPGFPYEQYF.

V and J are TRBV13 and TRBJ1-1, with D tentatively TRBD1 (5 bases). This CDR3 contains 14 residues. Trimming took off 6 bases at V and 1 base at J, with 12 bases between the two ends. Germline V gene lookup returns CDR1 PRHDT and CDR2 FYEKMQ (reference sequence). CDR3 nucleotides: TGTGCCAGCAGACCGAGACAGCAGAACACTGAAGCTTTCTTT. Encoded protein: CASRPRQQNTEAFF.

This clone was seen once. This chain joins TRBV5-4 and TRBJ2-7; possible D gene TRBD2, 6 bases. Trimming cost V 3 bases and J 3 bases, with 16 bases left between them. The CDR3 spans 15 residues. Germline V gene sequence: CDR1 SGHNT, CDR2 YYREEE (reference sequence). CDR3 sequence (DNA): TGTGCCAGCAGCTCGAAGTCAGGCGGGAACTACGAGCAGTACTTC. Its protein product is CASSSKSGGNYEQYF.

This chain uses TRBV9 with TRBJ2-2, with TRBD2 matching 9 bases. The germline V gene has CDR1 SGDLS and CDR2 YYNGEE. Trimming removed 3 bases from V and 2 bases from J; junction bases left unmatched: 5. This CDR3 has 16 residues. The CDR3 nucleotides are TGTGCCAGCAGCGCGCGGGGGGGACCTAACACCGGGGAGCTGTTTTTT. Translating it yields CASSARGGPNTGELFF.

The V gene is TRBV28, the J gene TRBJ1-1; D is unclear. The CDR3 runs to 15 residues. Looked up from germline, CDR1 is MDHEN and CDR2 is SYDVKM. The germline V and J ends were trimmed by 5 bases and 0 bases, with 13 bases remaining between them. The CDR3 DNA reads TGTGCCAGCAGTGAACCCGGTGGGTTGAACACTGAAGCTTTCTTT. This sequence encodes CASSEPGGLNTEAFF.

The V and J genes are TRBV7-9 and TRBJ2-7; D is possibly TRBD1 or TRBD2 (5 bases each). V was shortened by 4 bases and J by 3 bases, with 13 bases between the two germline ends. This CDR3 has 14 amino acids. In germline, CDR1 is SEHNR, CDR2 FQNEAQ (reference sequence). In DNA form, the CDR3 reads TGTGCCAGCAGCTCCGGGGCAGAGAGCTACGAGCAGTACTTC. This sequence encodes CASSSGAESYEQYF.

This clone was seen a single time. The chain uses TRBV28 and TRBJ1-2; TRBD1 is a possible D gene (6 bases). V was shortened by 1 base and J by 4 bases, with 13 bases between the two germline ends. Germline loops: CDR1 MDHEN, CDR2 SYDVKM. There are 15 residues in the CDR3. As DNA, the CDR3 is TGTGCCAGCAGTTTATCCCCGACAGGACCCTATGGCTACACCTTC. Its protein product is CASSLSPTGPYGYTF.

V usage is TRBV6-6 and J usage is TRBJ1-1; D is unclear. CDR1 and CDR2 (germline): MNHNY, SVGAGI (reference sequence). The CDR3 runs 13 residues. The germline V and J ends were trimmed by 6 bases and 4 bases, with 12 bases remaining between them. The CDR3 loop reads CASSPDRGTEAFF. The CDR3 DNA follows: TGTGCCAGCAGCCCGGACCGGGGCACTGAAGCTTTCTTT.

This chain connects TRBV5-1 to TRBJ2-4; 9 bases match TRBD2. CDR3 length: 16 residues. The V and J ends lost 2 bases and 2 bases, in that order; junction bases with no gene match: 5. Germline CDR1 SGHRS, CDR2 YFSETQ. The CDR3 DNA follows: TGCGCCAGCAGCTTTAGCGGGAGAGGGTCCAAAAACATTCAGTACTTC. It translates to CASSFSGRGSKNIQYF.

The rearrangement links TRBV28 to TRBJ1-5; 9 bases match TRBD1. This CDR3 has 15 amino acids. The J segment lost 6 bases and the V segment lost 5 bases, leaving 8 bases of the junction unmatched. Germline V gene lookup returns CDR1 MDHEN and CDR2 SYDVKM. CDR3 amino acids: CASSDGQGRSQPQHF. CDR3 in DNA: TGTGCCAGCAGTGACGGACAGGGGAGAAGTCAGCCCCAGCATTTT.

The V gene is TRBV5-4, the J gene TRBJ2-5; 16 bases line up with TRBD2. With V trimmed by 4 bases and J by 5 bases, 11 bases remained unmatched. CDR3 size: 18 residues. In germline, CDR1 is SGHNT, CDR2 YYREEE (reference sequence). The CDR3 nucleotides read TGTGCCAGCAGCCCCCCCCCGGGACTAGCGGGAGGGGGGGAGACCCAGTACTTC. The encoded protein is CASSPPPGLAGGGETQYF.

To note about this clone: In the same sample, other DNA sequences code for this CDR3. V is TRBV9 and J is TRBJ1-2; D ambiguous. CDR1 is SGDLS, CDR2 YYNGEE, per germline. This CDR3 comprises 12 residues. The V end lost 0 bases, the J end lost 4 bases, and 4 bases lay between the germline ends. CDR3 protein: CASSVGVYGYTF. The CDR3 coding sequence is TGTGCCAGCAGCGTAGGAGTCTATGGCTACACCTTC.

This chain uses TRBV6-5 with TRBJ2-7; D might be TRBD2 (5 bases). V was trimmed by 6 bases and J by 1 base, leaving 16 bases between them. This CDR3 contains 15 residues. The V gene's germline CDR1 is MNHEY and CDR2 SVGAGI. In DNA form, the CDR3 reads TGTGCCAGCAGGGAGAGGGCAGGCATTTCCTACGAGCAGTACTTC. Translation: CASRERAGISYEQYF.

The genes are TRBV14 and TRBJ1-2, with 7 bases lining up with TRBD1. CDR1 is SGHDN, CDR2 FVKESK, per germline. The length of the CDR3 is 14 residues. The trim removed 5 bases at V and 7 bases at J, leaving 10 bases unmatched. For the CDR3, the DNA is TGTGCCAGCAGCGGAGGGGGCAGCCCCGGTGGCTACACCTTC. It translates to CASSGGGSPGGYTF. Full variable domain (outside the CDR3, taken from reference TRBV14 and TRBJ1-2): EAGVTQFPSHSVIEKGQTVTLRCDPISGHDNLYWYRRVMGKEIKFLLHFVKESKQDESGMPNNRFLAERTGGTYSTLKVQPAELEDSGVYFCASSGGGSPGGYTFGSGTRLTVV.

The rearrangement joins TRBV27 to TRBJ2-1, with 8 bases lining up with TRBD1. The trim removed 2 bases at V and 4 bases at J, leaving 10 bases unmatched. The CDR3 runs to 17 residues. Germline-derived CDR1 and CDR2 are MNHEY and SMNVEV (reference sequence). Here the CDR3 reads CASSLRTGLRVYNEQFF. The CDR3 DNA follows: TGTGCCAGCAGTTTACGGACAGGGTTGAGGGTGTACAATGAGCAGTTCTTC.

Remarks on this clone: A single base separates this from a much larger clone, so it may be a read error. This rearrangement joins TRBV9 to TRBJ2-7; 9 bases are shared with TRBD1. Germline lookup yields CDR1 SGDLS and CDR2 YYNGEE. The CDR3 extends over 15 amino acids. The CDR3 region is CASGVSDRGFYEQYF. CDR3 in DNA: TGTGCCAGCGGCGTATCGGACAGGGGTTTTTACGAGCAGTACTTC. The variable domain in full, with the rest retrieved from reference TRBV9 and TRBJ2-7, is DSGVTQTPKHLITATGQRVTLRCSPRSGDLSVYWYQQSLDQGLQFLIQYYNGEERAKGNILERFSAQQFPDLHSELNLSSLELGDSALYFCASGVSDRGFYEQYFGPGTRLTVT.